This TCR beta chain was observed in a study of blood T cell repertoires in COVID-19. Sequenced by immunoSEQ multiplex PCR; TCRdb stores in-frame clones only, minus some. The table has some 360,000 clones, 88% seen once; the top ten hold 0.95% to 1.1%. The CDR3 runs 16 residues. Trimming pared 1 base from V and 0 bases from J, leaving 10 bases between. Per germline, CDR1 MDHEN and CDR2 SYDVKM. The receptor's source is a woman in her 30s who had been exposed to COVID-19. Input material: PBMCs or T cells enriched from blood (not recorded which). V and J are TRBV28 and TRBJ1-3; D is unresolved. The CDR3 DNA is TGTGCCAGCAGTTTATATCAGGCCTCCTCTGGAAACACCATATATTTT. This translates into CASSLYQASSGNTIYF.